The 13 T cell receptor beta chains given below trace back to one sample, sequenced in a study of vaccination effects on CD4 cells after COVID-19. In the ViraFEST assay, antigen-specific CD4+ clonotypes were identified by expansion after peptide-pool stimulation. CD4+ T cells were isolated after about nine days of culture. Absence of prior SARS-CoV-2 infection characterized the vaccine recipients, who showed negative nucleocapsid antibodies. This table comes from immunoSEQ multiplex PCR, and its TCRdb copy is limited to in-frame clones, with some not included. The sample shows around 41,000 clones, about 80% of them seen only once. These receptors have no known antigen. Sequences were derived from CD4+ T cells from PBMCs cultured with SARS-CoV-2 spike peptides, sampled before COVID-19 vaccination. The source of these receptors is a human donor who received a COVID-19 vaccine.

The chain uses TRBV19 and TRBJ2-2, with D perhaps TRBD1 or TRBD2 (5 bases each). V was clipped by 2 bases and J by 4 bases, with 17 bases between them. The CDR3 totals 17 residues. From germline, CDR1 is LNHDA and CDR2 SQIVND (reference sequence). The CDR3 DNA follows: TGTGCCAGTAGTATAATGGGACGGACCTTTCGCACCGGGGAGCTGTTTTTT. Its translation is CASSIMGRTFRTGELFF.

The CDR3 protein is CAWSSLTLRSTDTQYF. For the CDR3, the DNA is TGTGCCTGGAGTTCTCTGACACTACGATCCACAGATACGCAGTATTTT. This chain connects TRBV30 to TRBJ2-3; D not certain. This CDR3 comprises 16 residues. Between the trimmed V and J ends, which lost 2 bases and 2 bases, there was a span of 17 bases. Germline lookup yields CDR1 GTSNPN and CDR2 SVGIG (reference sequence).

The genes are TRBV7-3 and TRBJ2-3, with D possibly being TRBD1 (7 bases). The V end was cut by 2 bases, the J end by 3 bases, with 12 bases between. The CDR3 has 15 amino acids. CDR1 SGHTA and CDR2 FQGTGA come from the germline V gene. The CDR3 protein is CASSLGGGRTDTQYF. The DNA of the CDR3 is TGTGCCAGCAGCTTAGGAGGGGGCCGGACAGATACGCAGTATTTT.

The chain couples TRBV28 to TRBJ1-5; D call uncertain. Trimming left V 2 bases short and J 11 bases short, with 10 bases between. The CDR3 covers 12 residues. Germline values: CDR1 MDHEN, CDR2 SYDVKM. This CDR3 reads CASSLIFSAQHF. CDR3 bases: TGTGCCAGCAGTTTAATTTTCAGCGCCCAGCATTTT.

The chain uses TRBV5-1 and TRBJ2-3, with 12 bases aligning to TRBD2. J gave up 2 bases and V 3 bases, and 4 bases lay outside the gene matches. This CDR3 is built from 16 residues. Per germline, CDR1 SGHRS and CDR2 YFSETQ. CDR3 sequence (DNA): TGCGCCAGCAGCTGGGGGACTAGCGGGTCCACAGATACGCAGTATTTT. This gives the protein CASSWGTSGSTDTQYF. Using reference TRBV5-1 and TRBJ2-3 for the parts outside the CDR3, the full variable domain is KAGVTQTPRYLIKTRGQQVTLSCSPISGHRSVSWYQQTPGQGLQFLFEYFSETQRNKGNFPGRFSGRQFSNSRSEMNVSTLELGDSALYLCASSWGTSGSTDTQYFGPGTRLTVL.

This rearrangement joins TRBV18 to TRBJ1-4; 8 bases agree with TRBD1. This CDR3 region has 16 residues. Per germline, CDR1 KGHSH and CDR2 LQKENI. V gave up 1 base and J gave up 2 bases; unmatched junction bases: 3. CDR3 residues: CASSPRQGATNEKLFF. CDR3 nucleotides: TGTGCCAGCTCACCACGGCAGGGGGCGACTAATGAAAAACTGTTTTTT.

In its sample, this clone was seen once. The rearrangement joins TRBV12-3 or TRBV12-4 to TRBJ2-6; D is possibly TRBD1 (5 bases). The CDR3 has 13 amino acids. The V end lost 8 bases, the J end lost 7 bases, and 12 bases lay between the germline ends. Here the CDR3 reads CASQTVGANVLTF. The DNA for the CDR3 is TGTGCCAGCCAGACAGTGGGAGCCAACGTCCTGACTTTC.

The rearrangement links TRBV9 to TRBJ1-1; a weak D match, TRBD1 (5 bases). The CDR3 is 15 residues long. The germline CDR1 and CDR2 sequences are SGDLS and YYNGEE. Trimming removed 0 bases from V and 1 base from J, with 10 bases in between. The CDR3 loop is CASSVAPGPNTEAFF. The CDR3 coding sequence is TGTGCCAGCAGCGTAGCCCCAGGGCCGAACACTGAAGCTTTCTTT.

This clone occurred once. This CDR3 is CASSLGPLYEQYV. The CDR3 DNA follows: TGTGCCAGCAGTCTGGGACCTCTCTACGAGCAGTACGTC. The chain is built from TRBV14 and TRBJ2-7; D is possibly TRBD1 or TRBD2 (5 bases each). The CDR3 runs to 13 residues. Between the trimmed V and J ends, which lost 6 bases and 3 bases, there was a span of 12 bases. Germline V gene data show CDR1 as SGHDN and CDR2 as FVKESK.

V gene TRBV2 combines with J gene TRBJ2-1; a weak D match, TRBD1 (5 bases). Per the germline V gene, CDR1 is SNHLY and CDR2 is FYNNEI. Trimming stripped 6 bases from V and 4 bases from J, with 10 bases between. This CDR3 has 13 amino acids. Here the CDR3 reads CASRQDTYNEQFF. The CDR3 nucleotides are TGTGCCAGCAGGCAGGACACTTACAATGAGCAGTTCTTC.

The rearrangement uses TRBV7-2 and TRBJ2-5; D call uncertain. The CDR3 length is 13 residues. Germline V gene data show CDR1 as SGHTA and CDR2 as FQGNSA. V was clipped by 0 bases and J by 5 bases, with 7 bases between them. CDR3 residues: CASSLAQGETQYF. The CDR3 bases are TGTGCCAGCAGCTTAGCCCAAGGCGAGACCCAGTACTTC. The full variable domain, rest sourced from reference TRBV7-2 and TRBJ2-5, is GAGVSQSPSNKVTEKGKDVELRCDPISGHTALYWYRQSLGQGLEFLIYFQGNSAPDKSGLPSDRFSAERTGGSVSTLTIQRTQQEDSAVYLCASSLAQGETQYFGPGTRLLVL.

The CDR3 DNA follows: TGTGCCAGCAGTTACTCCCAGGGGGCGTCTGGAAACACCATATATTTT. Translation gives CASSYSQGASGNTIYF. The V call is TRBV6-5, the J call TRBJ1-3, with 8 bases matching TRBD1. The germline V gene has CDR1 MNHEY and CDR2 SVGAGI. V lost 0 bases and J lost 1; bases outside the gene matches: 2. This CDR3 spans 16 amino acids.

The rearrangement links TRBV9 to TRBJ2-1; 7 bases map to TRBD1. The CDR3 spans 15 residues. CDR1 is SGDLS and CDR2 is YYNGEE in the germline V gene. The V gene end was trimmed by 4 bases and the J gene end by 0 bases; junction bases not matched to a gene: 4. The chain's CDR3 is CASSPTGTSYNEQFF. In DNA, the CDR3 is TGTGCCAGCAGCCCGACAGGGACCTCCTACAATGAGCAGTTCTTC.